This T cell receptor beta chain emerged from a study of blood T cell repertoires in COVID-19. The assay was immunoSEQ multiplex PCR, and TCRdb's table has in-frame clones only and misses some. Among under 35,000 clones listed, around 87% were seen once. CDR1 is MNHEY and CDR2 is SMNVEV in the germline V gene (reference sequence). V was trimmed by 0 bases and J by 4 bases, leaving 15 bases between them. The CDR3 consists of 16 residues. This receptor was obtained from a human donor in a cohort sampled during active COVID-19. The sample taken for sequencing was peripheral blood. The chain is built from TRBV27 and TRBJ1-2; D might be TRBD1 (5 bases). The CDR3 loop is CASSLSSGSGGYGYTF. As DNA, the CDR3 is TGTGCCAGCAGTTTATCATCTGGGAGCGGGGGCTATGGCTACACCTTC.